The rows below give T cell receptor beta chains drawn from one sample of a study of cytomegalovirus exposure and HLA in healthy donors. The assay was immunoSEQ multiplex PCR, and TCRdb's table has in-frame clones only and misses some. The sample shows under 200,000 clones, about two thirds of them seen only once. Input material: PBMCs. These receptors were collected from a woman younger than 35 in good health and CMV-seropositive. Each CDR3 is given with its conserved first and last residue. Each record gives: clone size, J gene, D gene, V gene, CDR3 length, CDR3 protein, CDR3 DNA. D genes are given only for firm matches. Some rows mark clone size as missing; the rest say once, few, many or name a class of expanded clone.

clone size: NA; J gene: TRBJ2-5; D gene: NA; V gene: TRBV7-8; CDR3 length: 15; CDR3 protein: CASSPGRGAQETQYF; CDR3 DNA: TGTGCCAGCAGCCCTGGGCGGGGAGCACAAGAGACCCAGTACTTC
clone size: NA; J gene: TRBJ2-1; D gene: TRBD2; V gene: TRBV9; CDR3 length: 12; CDR3 protein: CASGAGVYEQFF; CDR3 DNA: TGTGCCAGCGGGGCGGGGGTTTATGAGCAGTTCTTC
clone size: NA; J gene: TRBJ2-1; D gene: NA; V gene: TRBV5-4; CDR3 length: 17; CDR3 protein: CASSQGPGRGFYNEQFF; CDR3 DNA: TGTGCCAGCAGCCAGGGGCCCGGTAGGGGATTTTACAATGAGCAGTTCTTC
clone size: once; J gene: TRBJ1-4; D gene: TRBD1; V gene: TRBV4-2; CDR3 length: 17; CDR3 protein: CASSQSVQGAANEKLFF; CDR3 DNA: TGTGCCAGCAGCCAGTCGGTGCAGGGGGCAGCTAATGAAAAACTGTTTTTT
clone size: NA; J gene: TRBJ2-1; D gene: NA; V gene: TRBV9; CDR3 length: 15; CDR3 protein: CASSEYAGPNNEQFF; CDR3 DNA: TGTGCCAGCAGCGAGTACGCGGGACCCAACAATGAGCAGTTCTTC
clone size: NA; J gene: TRBJ1-1; D gene: TRBD1; V gene: TRBV9; CDR3 length: 13; CDR3 protein: CASSQGGRTEAFF; CDR3 DNA: TGTGCCAGCAGCCAAGGGGGCAGGACTGAAGCTTTCTTT
clone size: NA; J gene: TRBJ2-7; D gene: NA; V gene: TRBV29-1; CDR3 length: 14; CDR3 protein: CSVGPRGAAYEQYF; CDR3 DNA: TGCAGCGTGGGGCCCCGTGGGGCTGCCTACGAGCAGTACTTC
clone size: NA; J gene: TRBJ2-7; D gene: NA; V gene: TRBV15; CDR3 length: 14; CDR3 protein: CATSREGRGYEQYF; CDR3 DNA: TGTGCCACCAGCAGAGAAGGTAGGGGCTACGAGCAGTACTTC
clone size: NA; J gene: TRBJ2-3; D gene: TRBD2; V gene: TRBV7-2; CDR3 length: 15; CDR3 protein: CASSLALSGVDPQYF; CDR3 DNA: TGTGCCAGCAGCTTAGCGCTAAGCGGGGTAGATCCGCAGTATTTT
clone size: NA; J gene: TRBJ1-5; D gene: TRBD1; V gene: TRBV30; CDR3 length: 13; CDR3 protein: CAWSRQGRQPQHF; CDR3 DNA: TGTGCCTGGTCTCGACAGGGTCGTCAGCCCCAGCATTTT
clone size: NA; J gene: TRBJ2-1; D gene: NA; V gene: TRBV4-3; CDR3 length: 16; CDR3 protein: CASSQDWGGRYNEQFF; CDR3 DNA: TGCGCCAGCAGCCAAGATTGGGGGGGCAGGTACAATGAGCAGTTCTTC
clone size: NA; J gene: TRBJ1-2; D gene: NA; V gene: TRBV9; CDR3 length: 17; CDR3 protein: CASSVGRGGPTNYGYTF; CDR3 DNA: TGTGCCAGCAGCGTAGGGAGGGGGGGGCCTACTAACTATGGCTACACCTTC
clone size: once; J gene: TRBJ1-3; D gene: TRBD1; V gene: TRBV28; CDR3 length: 16; CDR3 protein: CASKTGTGGSENTIYF; CDR3 DNA: TGTGCCAGCAAGACCGGGACAGGGGGCTCGGAAAACACCATATATTTT
clone size: NA; J gene: TRBJ2-1; D gene: NA; V gene: TRBV7-9; CDR3 length: 17; CDR3 protein: CASSLVPASEFRDEQFF; CDR3 DNA: TGTGCCAGCAGCTTAGTACCGGCTAGCGAATTTAGAGATGAGCAGTTCTTC
clone size: NA; J gene: TRBJ1-1; D gene: NA; V gene: TRBV18; CDR3 length: 14; CDR3 protein: CASSPRGYDTEAFF; CDR3 DNA: TGTGCCAGCTCACCACGAGGGTATGACACTGAAGCTTTCTTT
clone size: NA; J gene: TRBJ2-3; D gene: NA; V gene: TRBV10-3; CDR3 length: 13; CDR3 protein: CAISRRHRDTQYF; CDR3 DNA: TGTGCCATCAGTCGGCGGCACAGGGATACGCAGTATTTT
clone size: once; J gene: TRBJ2-7; D gene: TRBD1; V gene: TRBV7-2; CDR3 length: 15; CDR3 protein: CASSLVQGVTYEQYF; CDR3 DNA: TGTGCCAGCAGCTTAGTTCAGGGGGTAACCTACGAGCAGTACTTC
clone size: NA; J gene: TRBJ2-7; D gene: TRBD2; V gene: TRBV29-1; CDR3 length: 13; CDR3 protein: CSVREGTRNEQYF; CDR3 DNA: TGCAGCGTTCGGGAGGGGACGAGGAACGAGCAGTACTTC
clone size: NA; J gene: TRBJ1-1; D gene: NA; V gene: TRBV15; CDR3 length: 14; CDR3 protein: CATSARVESSRAFF; CDR3 DNA: TGTGCCACCAGCGCTCGGGTCGAGTCCTCAAGAGCTTTCTTT
clone size: NA; J gene: TRBJ1-1; D gene: TRBD1; V gene: TRBV10-3; CDR3 length: 19; CDR3 protein: CAISDNERGTGRDGAEAFF; CDR3 DNA: TGTGCCATCAGTGATAATGAACGGGGGACAGGGCGGGATGGCGCTGAAGCTTTCTTT
clone size: few; J gene: TRBJ2-7; D gene: NA; V gene: TRBV28; CDR3 length: 12; CDR3 protein: CASSSFSEEQYF; CDR3 DNA: TGTGCCAGCAGTTCCTTTAGCGAAGAGCAGTACTTC
clone size: NA; J gene: TRBJ2-2; D gene: TRBD1; V gene: TRBV7-9; CDR3 length: 14; CDR3 protein: CASSLGTGSGELFF; CDR3 DNA: TGTGCCAGCAGCTTAGGGACAGGGTCCGGGGAGCTGTTTTTT
clone size: NA; J gene: TRBJ2-7; D gene: NA; V gene: TRBV4-3; CDR3 length: 14; CDR3 protein: CASSQGPASGEQYF; CDR3 DNA: TGCGCCAGCAGCCAAGGTCCGGCCTCGGGCGAGCAGTACTTC
clone size: NA; J gene: TRBJ1-2; D gene: NA; V gene: TRBV7-9; CDR3 length: 15; CDR3 protein: CASSLEAREYEGYTF; CDR3 DNA: TGTGCCAGCAGCTTAGAGGCCCGGGAGTACGAAGGCTACACCTTC
clone size: few; J gene: TRBJ2-7; D gene: TRBD2; V gene: TRBV5-5; CDR3 length: 15; CDR3 protein: CASSSEASGSYEQYF; CDR3 DNA: TGTGCCAGCAGCTCAGAGGCTAGCGGCTCCTACGAGCAGTACTTC
clone size: once; J gene: TRBJ2-7; D gene: TRBD2; V gene: TRBV27; CDR3 length: 17; CDR3 protein: CASRRLAGGILTYEQYF; CDR3 DNA: TGTGCCAGCAGACGACTAGCGGGAGGGATATTGACCTACGAGCAGTACTTC
clone size: NA; J gene: TRBJ2-4; D gene: NA; V gene: TRBV19; CDR3 length: 12; CDR3 protein: CASSFTVGGLYF; CDR3 DNA: TGTGCCAGTAGCTTTACAGTAGGGGGTTTGTACTTC
clone size: NA; J gene: TRBJ2-2; D gene: TRBD2; V gene: TRBV9; CDR3 length: 18; CDR3 protein: CASSDGLAGGVWDGELFF; CDR3 DNA: TGTGCCAGCAGCGATGGACTAGCGGGGGGCGTGTGGGACGGGGAGCTGTTTTTT
clone size: NA; J gene: TRBJ2-7; D gene: NA; V gene: TRBV7-3; CDR3 length: 17; CDR3 protein: CASSLLIAGPSSYEQYF; CDR3 DNA: TGTGCCAGCAGCTTATTAATCGCAGGGCCGTCATCCTACGAGCAGTACTTC
clone size: few; J gene: TRBJ2-1; D gene: NA; V gene: TRBV9; CDR3 length: 16; CDR3 protein: CASSVTDSGGYNEQFF; CDR3 DNA: TGTGCCAGCAGCGTAACCGATTCCGGGGGTTACAATGAGCAGTTCTTC
clone size: NA; J gene: TRBJ1-2; D gene: NA; V gene: TRBV7-9; CDR3 length: 15; CDR3 protein: CASSLAPPPNYGYTF; CDR3 DNA: TGTGCCAGCAGCTTGGCTCCCCCCCCTAACTATGGCTACACCTTC
clone size: NA; J gene: TRBJ2-3; D gene: NA; V gene: TRBV29-1; CDR3 length: 13; CDR3 protein: CSVMLGDTDTQYF; CDR3 DNA: TGCAGCGTCATGTTAGGGGACACAGATACGCAGTATTTT
clone size: once; J gene: TRBJ1-5; D gene: TRBD1; V gene: TRBV28; CDR3 length: 15; CDR3 protein: CASSEGQGAYQPQHF; CDR3 DNA: TGTGCCAGCAGCGAGGGACAGGGGGCTTATCAGCCCCAGCATTTT
clone size: NA; J gene: TRBJ2-7; D gene: TRBD1; V gene: TRBV6-7; CDR3 length: 12; CDR3 protein: CAIGTGFYEQYF; CDR3 DNA: TGTGCCATCGGGACAGGGTTCTACGAGCAGTACTTC
clone size: NA; J gene: TRBJ2-7; D gene: TRBD2; V gene: TRBV7-8; CDR3 length: 17; CDR3 protein: CASSLATSGSSTYEQYF; CDR3 DNA: TGTGCCAGCAGCTTAGCGACTAGCGGGAGTAGCACCTACGAGCAGTACTTC
clone size: NA; J gene: TRBJ2-7; D gene: NA; V gene: TRBV7-2; CDR3 length: 15; CDR3 protein: CASSLLQGQSYEQYF; CDR3 DNA: TGTGCCAGCAGCTTACTTCAGGGTCAGTCCTACGAGCAGTACTTC
clone size: NA; J gene: TRBJ2-7; D gene: NA; V gene: TRBV6-5; CDR3 length: 15; CDR3 protein: CASRTRDTSAYEQYF; CDR3 DNA: TGTGCCAGCAGGACACGGGACACGTCGGCCTACGAGCAGTACTTC
clone size: NA; J gene: TRBJ2-1; D gene: NA; V gene: TRBV5-1; CDR3 length: 13; CDR3 protein: CASSLQDYNEQFF; CDR3 DNA: TGCGCCAGCAGCCTGCAGGATTACAATGAGCAGTTCTTC
clone size: NA; J gene: TRBJ1-4; D gene: NA; V gene: TRBV6-5; CDR3 length: 12; CDR3 protein: CASSQKGRGLFF; CDR3 DNA: TGTGCCAGCAGTCAGAAGGGCCGGGGACTGTTTTTT
clone size: NA; J gene: TRBJ1-5; D gene: NA; V gene: TRBV6-1; CDR3 length: 14; CDR3 protein: CASSNFFSNQPQHF; CDR3 DNA: TGTGCCAGCAGTAATTTCTTTAGCAATCAGCCCCAGCATTTT
clone size: NA; J gene: TRBJ1-6; D gene: TRBD1; V gene: TRBV7-2; CDR3 length: 16; CDR3 protein: CASSWTGMVGNSPLHF; CDR3 DNA: TGTGCCAGCAGCTGGACAGGGATGGTAGGGAATTCACCCCTCCACTTT
clone size: NA; J gene: TRBJ1-1; D gene: NA; V gene: TRBV27; CDR3 length: 14; CDR3 protein: CASSSGATNTEAFF; CDR3 DNA: TGTGCCAGCAGTTCAGGGGCTACGAACACTGAAGCTTTCTTT
clone size: NA; J gene: TRBJ2-1; D gene: NA; V gene: TRBV19; CDR3 length: 11; CDR3 protein: CASSTRGEQFF; CDR3 DNA: TGTGCCAGTAGTACAAGGGGTGAGCAGTTCTTC
clone size: NA; J gene: TRBJ1-1; D gene: NA; V gene: TRBV7-6; CDR3 length: 15; CDR3 protein: CASSPGGGANTEAFF; CDR3 DNA: TGTGCCAGCAGCCCTGGGGGAGGGGCGAACACTGAAGCTTTCTTT
clone size: few; J gene: TRBJ2-2; D gene: NA; V gene: TRBV6-4; CDR3 length: 14; CDR3 protein: CASSDGAEAGELFF; CDR3 DNA: TGTGCCAGCAGTGACGGGGCCGAAGCCGGGGAGCTGTTTTTT
clone size: NA; J gene: TRBJ2-3; D gene: TRBD2; V gene: TRBV7-9; CDR3 length: 18; CDR3 protein: CASSLAALTSGGTDTQYF; CDR3 DNA: TGTGCCAGCAGCTTAGCGGCGTTGACTAGCGGAGGCACAGATACGCAGTATTTT
clone size: NA; J gene: TRBJ2-7; D gene: TRBD1; V gene: TRBV29-1; CDR3 length: 12; CDR3 protein: CSAGQGKREQYF; CDR3 DNA: TGCAGCGCTGGACAGGGGAAACGCGAGCAGTACTTC
clone size: few; J gene: TRBJ2-7; D gene: NA; V gene: TRBV6-5; CDR3 length: 15; CDR3 protein: CASSYSSNPIYEQYF; CDR3 DNA: TGTGCCAGCAGTTACTCCTCTAACCCGATCTACGAGCAGTACTTC
clone size: NA; J gene: TRBJ1-1; D gene: NA; V gene: TRBV27; CDR3 length: 16; CDR3 protein: CASSLSNQGLDTEAFF; CDR3 DNA: TGTGCCAGCAGTTTATCGAATCAGGGGCTTGACACTGAAGCTTTCTTT
clone size: NA; J gene: TRBJ2-7; D gene: TRBD2; V gene: TRBV30; CDR3 length: 11; CDR3 protein: CAWSGTRRQYF; CDR3 DNA: TGTGCCTGGAGTGGGACTAGGAGGCAGTACTTC
clone size: NA; J gene: TRBJ1-2; D gene: TRBD1; V gene: TRBV5-1; CDR3 length: 15; CDR3 protein: CASSRTTGGSQGYTF; CDR3 DNA: TGCGCCAGCAGCCGGACGACAGGGGGAAGTCAAGGCTACACCTTC